These T cell receptor beta chains were read from a single sample in a study of control samples from healthy donors and cancer patients. Generated by immunoSEQ multiplex PCR, the TCRdb table keeps only in-frame clones and is missing some. The sample holds tens of thousands of clones, 80% to 95% seen once. Sequencing used PBMCs. The origin of the receptors is a woman aged 40 to 50 with lung cancer. CDR3s include the opening cysteine and the closing phenylalanine or tryptophan. A D gene is named only where the DNA matches it firmly.

TRBJ2-4 NA TRBV2 CASSGLNIQYF
TRBJ2-2 NA TRBV15 CATSRDVGYAGELFF
TRBJ1-5 NA TRBV4-1 CASSQELIQPQHF
TRBJ1-3 NA TRBV9 CASSVGAEGTIYF
TRBJ1-5 NA TRBV18 CASSGGKGQPQHF
TRBJ1-5 NA TRBV7-9 CASSSTGNSNQPQHF
TRBJ1-6 NA TRBV5-1 CASSSGIRESSYNSPLHF
TRBJ1-3 TRBD1 TRBV29-1 CSVVRGASSGNTIYF
TRBJ1-1 NA TRBV19 CASSSIVTRNTEAFF
TRBJ1-2 NA TRBV25-1 CASSWAPRYGYTF
TRBJ1-2 NA TRBV18 CASSHSQEYYGYTF
TRBJ2-7 TRBD1 TRBV10-3 CAISGVDREPYEQYF
TRBJ1-1 TRBD1 TRBV12-3/TRBV12-4 CASSPGQGSGAFF
TRBJ2-2 TRBD2 TRBV3-1/TRBV3-2 CASSQAYRAGGYTGELFF
TRBJ2-1 NA TRBV12-3/TRBV12-4 CASSHDTNEQFF
TRBJ1-1 TRBD1 TRBV5-1 CASSTGQGSTEAFF
TRBJ2-7 NA TRBV11-3 CASSLGRGREQYF
TRBJ1-3 TRBD1 TRBV7-2 CASSKGQNSGNTIYF
TRBJ2-1 TRBD2 TRBV9 CASSPRLPELAGGPGEQFF
TRBJ2-7 TRBD1 TRBV2 CASTPEGTVTYEQYF
TRBJ2-5 TRBD1 TRBV5-1 CASSLTPGQGRETQYF
TRBJ1-5 NA TRBV7-6 CASSLEAGEDGRSSHQPQHF
TRBJ1-2 NA TRBV10-3 CAINRGDLTGGYTF
TRBJ1-1 TRBD1 TRBV3-1/TRBV3-2 CASSQGQGALGAFF
TRBJ1-2 NA TRBV9 CASSGLVWESGYTF
TRBJ2-7 TRBD1 TRBV5-4 CASSLGQGSTYEQYF
TRBJ1-2 TRBD1 TRBV3-1/TRBV3-2 CASSQDKGTESLDGYTF
TRBJ2-1 NA TRBV7-9 CASSSDQGGQFF
TRBJ1-2 TRBD1 TRBV28 CASSTDRAGGYTF
TRBJ2-3 TRBD2 TRBV6-4 CASRERGASTDTQYF
TRBJ2-6 NA TRBV2 CASSGVGLGPGANVLTF
TRBJ1-2 TRBD1 TRBV10-3 CAISGLKGAEENYGYTF
TRBJ1-2 NA TRBV5-1 CVSRHTQGGYTF
TRBJ1-1 NA TRBV27 CASSLTRDWNTEAFF
TRBJ2-7 TRBD2 TRBV10-3 CAMGGGRDEQYF
TRBJ2-2 TRBD2 TRBV6-4 CASRMSGGNTGELFF
TRBJ1-1 TRBD1 TRBV11-3 CASSLATGGSTIEAFF